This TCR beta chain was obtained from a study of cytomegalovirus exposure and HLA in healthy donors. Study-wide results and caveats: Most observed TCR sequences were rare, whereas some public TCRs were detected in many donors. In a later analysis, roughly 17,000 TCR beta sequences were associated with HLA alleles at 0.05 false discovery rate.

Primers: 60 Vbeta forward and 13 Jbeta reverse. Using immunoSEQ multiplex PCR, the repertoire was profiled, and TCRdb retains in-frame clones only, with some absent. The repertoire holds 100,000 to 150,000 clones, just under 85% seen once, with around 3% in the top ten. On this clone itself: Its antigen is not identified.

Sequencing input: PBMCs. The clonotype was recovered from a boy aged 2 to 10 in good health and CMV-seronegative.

The CDR3 here is CASSPGTAPYGYTF. CDR3 DNA: TGTGCCAGCAGCCCCGGGACAGCCCCCTATGGCTACACCTTC. The chain carries TRBV7-9 and TRBJ1-2; 7 bases agree with TRBD1. Germline V gene sequence: CDR1 SEHNR, CDR2 FQNEAQ (reference sequence). The junction had 7 bases not matched to a gene; V was cut back by 5 bases and J by 4 bases. This CDR3 is 14 amino acids long.